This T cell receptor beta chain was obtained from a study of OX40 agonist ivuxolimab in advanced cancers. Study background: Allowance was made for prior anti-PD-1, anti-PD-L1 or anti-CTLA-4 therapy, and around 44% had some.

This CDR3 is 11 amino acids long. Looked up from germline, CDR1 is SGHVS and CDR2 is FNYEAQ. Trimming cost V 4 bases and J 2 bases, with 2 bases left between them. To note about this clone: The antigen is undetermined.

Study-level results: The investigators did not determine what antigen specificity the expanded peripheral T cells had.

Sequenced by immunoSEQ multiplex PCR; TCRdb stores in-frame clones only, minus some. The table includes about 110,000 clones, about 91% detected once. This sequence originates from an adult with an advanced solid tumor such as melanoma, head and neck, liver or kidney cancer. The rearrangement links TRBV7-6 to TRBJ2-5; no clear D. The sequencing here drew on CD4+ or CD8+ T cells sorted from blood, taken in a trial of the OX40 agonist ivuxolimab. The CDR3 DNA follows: TGTGCCAGCAGCTCTCAAGAGACCCAGTACTTC. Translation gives CASSSQETQYF.